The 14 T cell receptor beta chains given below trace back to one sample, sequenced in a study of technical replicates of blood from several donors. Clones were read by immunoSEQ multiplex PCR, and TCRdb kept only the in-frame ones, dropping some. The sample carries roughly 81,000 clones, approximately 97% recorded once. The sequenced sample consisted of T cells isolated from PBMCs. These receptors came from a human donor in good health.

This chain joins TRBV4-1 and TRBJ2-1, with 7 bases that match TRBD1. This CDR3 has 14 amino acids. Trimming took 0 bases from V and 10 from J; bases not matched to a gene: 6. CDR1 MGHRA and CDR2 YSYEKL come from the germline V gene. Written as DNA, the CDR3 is TGCGCCAGCAGCCAAGACCCCCGGACAGGCGAGCAGTTCTTC. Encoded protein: CASSQDPRTGEQFF.

CDR3 bases: TGCAGCGTTGTATTCGGGGACGAGCAGTACTTC. The encoded protein is CSVVFGDEQYF. The chain couples TRBV29-1 to TRBJ2-7; tentative D call: TRBD2 (5 bases). Trimming left V 4 bases short and J 5 bases short, with 9 bases between. This CDR3 is 11 amino acids long. CDR1 SQVTM and CDR2 ANQGSEA come from the germline V gene.

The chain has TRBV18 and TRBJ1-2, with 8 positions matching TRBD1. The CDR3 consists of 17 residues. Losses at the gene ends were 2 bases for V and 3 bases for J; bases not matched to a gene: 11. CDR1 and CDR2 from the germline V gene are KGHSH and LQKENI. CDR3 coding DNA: TGTGCCAGCTCACCAATGGGACAGGCTACTCCTTACTATGGCTACACCTTC. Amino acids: CASSPMGQATPYYGYTF.

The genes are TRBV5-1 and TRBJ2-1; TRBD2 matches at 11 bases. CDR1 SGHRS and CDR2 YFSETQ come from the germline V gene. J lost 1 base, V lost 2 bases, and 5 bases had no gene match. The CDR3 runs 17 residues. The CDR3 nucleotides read TGCGCCAGCAGCTTAGGGATAGCGGGAGGGTCCTACAATGAGCAGTTCTTC. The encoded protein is CASSLGIAGGSYNEQFF.

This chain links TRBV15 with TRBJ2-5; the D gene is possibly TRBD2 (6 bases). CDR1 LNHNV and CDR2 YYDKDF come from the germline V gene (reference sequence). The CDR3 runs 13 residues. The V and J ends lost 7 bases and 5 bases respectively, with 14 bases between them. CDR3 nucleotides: TGTGCCACCAAGGGGCGGGGTGGCGAGACCCAGTACTTC. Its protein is CATKGRGGETQYF.

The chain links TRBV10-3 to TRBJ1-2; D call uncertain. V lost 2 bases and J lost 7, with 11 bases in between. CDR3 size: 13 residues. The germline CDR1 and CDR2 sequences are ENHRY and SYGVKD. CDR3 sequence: CAISEVFSFGYTF. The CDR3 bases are TGTGCCATCAGTGAGGTGTTTTCCTTTGGCTACACCTTC.

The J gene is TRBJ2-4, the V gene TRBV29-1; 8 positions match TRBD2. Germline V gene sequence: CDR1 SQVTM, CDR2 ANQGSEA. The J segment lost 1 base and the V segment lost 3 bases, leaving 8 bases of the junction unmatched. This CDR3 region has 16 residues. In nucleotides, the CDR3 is TGCAGCGTTGAGTGGCTTAGCGGGAATGCCAAAAACATTCAGTACTTC. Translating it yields CSVEWLSGNAKNIQYF.

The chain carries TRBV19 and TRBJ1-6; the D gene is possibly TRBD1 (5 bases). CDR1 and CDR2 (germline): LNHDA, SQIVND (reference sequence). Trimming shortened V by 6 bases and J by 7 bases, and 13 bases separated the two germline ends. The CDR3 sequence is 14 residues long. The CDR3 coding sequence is TGTGCCAGTAGGGGGCGTATGGGGAATTCACCCCTCCACTTT. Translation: CASRGRMGNSPLHF.

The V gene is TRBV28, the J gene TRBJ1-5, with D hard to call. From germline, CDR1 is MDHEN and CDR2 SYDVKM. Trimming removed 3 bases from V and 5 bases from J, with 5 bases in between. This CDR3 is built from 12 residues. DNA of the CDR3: TGTGCCAGCAGTTTCCGGGATCAGCCCCAGCATTTT. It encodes CASSFRDQPQHF.

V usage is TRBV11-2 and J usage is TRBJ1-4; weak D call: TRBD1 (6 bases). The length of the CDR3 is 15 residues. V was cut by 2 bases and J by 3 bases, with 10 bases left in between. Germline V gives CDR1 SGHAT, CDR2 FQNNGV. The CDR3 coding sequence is TGTGCCAGCAGCTTACTACAGGGCCCTAATGAAAAACTGTTTTTT. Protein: CASSLLQGPNEKLFF.

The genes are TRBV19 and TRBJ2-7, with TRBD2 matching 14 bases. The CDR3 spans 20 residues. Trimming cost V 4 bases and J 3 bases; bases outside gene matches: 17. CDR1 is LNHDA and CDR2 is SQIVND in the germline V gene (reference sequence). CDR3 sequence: CASSTRPGLAGEGLIYEQYF. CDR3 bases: TGTGCCAGTAGTACGAGGCCGGGACTAGCGGGAGAAGGCCTGATCTACGAGCAGTACTTC.

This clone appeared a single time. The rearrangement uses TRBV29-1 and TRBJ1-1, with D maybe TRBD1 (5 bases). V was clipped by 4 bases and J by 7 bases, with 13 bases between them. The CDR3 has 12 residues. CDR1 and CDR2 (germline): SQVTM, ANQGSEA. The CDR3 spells CSVVRGSGEAFF. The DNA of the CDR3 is TGCAGCGTTGTTAGGGGCTCTGGTGAAGCTTTCTTT. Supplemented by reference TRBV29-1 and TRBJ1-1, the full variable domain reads SAVISQKPSRDICQRGTSLTIQCQVDSQVTMMFWYRQQPGQSLTLIATANQGSEATYESGFVIDKFPISRPNLTFSTLTVSNMSPEDSSIYLCSVVRGSGEAFFGQGTRLTVV.

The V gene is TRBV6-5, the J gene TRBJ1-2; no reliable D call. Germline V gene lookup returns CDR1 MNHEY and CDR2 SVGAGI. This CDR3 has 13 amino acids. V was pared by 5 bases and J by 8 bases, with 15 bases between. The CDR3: CASSPGMAVGYTF. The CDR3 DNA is TGTGCCAGCAGTCCCGGGATGGCAGTGGGCTACACCTTC.

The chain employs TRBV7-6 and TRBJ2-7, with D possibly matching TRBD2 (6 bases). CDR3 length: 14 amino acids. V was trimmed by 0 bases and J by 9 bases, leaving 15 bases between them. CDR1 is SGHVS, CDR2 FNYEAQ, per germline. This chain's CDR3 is CASSLAQAGSRQYF. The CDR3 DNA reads TGTGCCAGCAGCTTAGCCCAAGCCGGGAGTAGGCAGTACTTC.